This T cell receptor (beta chain) was sequenced during a study of cytomegalovirus exposure and HLA in healthy donors. Study observations and caveats: A few of the chains that were CMV-associated were confirmed in vitro to be specific for CMV antigens. Reported results showed that the classifier diagnosed cytomegalovirus status with high specificity and sensitivity.

Data came from immunoSEQ multiplex PCR; TCRdb stores just in-frame clones and leaves some out. Of more than 250,000 clones listed, 86% are singletons. Germline loops: CDR1 LNHDA, CDR2 SQIVND (reference sequence). This CDR3 contains 13 residues. The V end lost 0 bases, the J end lost 7 bases, and 7 bases lay between the germline ends. Regarding this clone: Its antigen is unknown.

Specimen: PBMCs. This clonotype originated in a woman between 18 and 29 years old in good health and CMV-seronegative. The gene calls are TRBV19 and TRBJ2-4; TRBD2 might be the D (6 bases). CDR3 coding DNA: TGTGCCAGTAGTATAGAGGAGGGGAACATTCAGTACTTC. Its translation is CASSIEEGNIQYF.